This entry lists 8 T cell receptor beta chains sequenced from one sample in a study of CD8 T cells in ankylosing spondylitis. Study-level points and caveats: Blood of patients with ankylosing spondylitis appeared to be characterized by a TCR beta motif of eight highly homologous variants.

Their specific antigens are unknown. TCRdb recomputed calls from the 5' RACE reads with MiXCR, one row per CDR3 protein. The data hold roughly 700,000 distinct CDR3 sequences, with around a fifth observed a single time. The sample comprised blood, either unsorted or a sorted T cell fraction (not recorded which). These receptor sequences come from a male donor with ankylosing spondylitis.

In the case of this clonotype: This could be a read error, since a much larger clone is one nucleotide away. The chain joins TRBV12-3 or TRBV12-4 to TRBJ2-7; D gene uncertain. The CDR3 is made up of 11 amino acids. Trimming shortened V by 5 bases and J by 5 bases, and 7 bases separated the two germline ends. The CDR3 reads CASSPHHEQYF. The CDR3 DNA follows: TGTGCCAGCAGTCCCCACCACGAGCAGTACTTC.

This clonotype was seen a few times. V usage is TRBV12-3 or TRBV12-4 and J usage is TRBJ2-7, with 10 bases fitting TRBD2. CDR3 size: 13 residues. Trimming at V came to 10 bases and at J to 2 bases, leaving 5 bases not matched to a gene. This CDR3 is CATRLAGTYEQYF. The CDR3 bases are TGTGCCACCAGACTAGCGGGTACCTACGAGCAGTACTTC.

The chain is built from TRBV6-1 and TRBJ2-2; D not certain. From germline, CDR1 is MNHNS and CDR2 SASEGT. Trimming left V 7 bases short and J 4 bases short, with 16 bases between. This CDR3 region has 15 residues. The CDR3 bases are TGTGCCAGCATCCGTCTGGACGGCAGCACCGGGGAGCTGTTTTTT. This codes for CASIRLDGSTGELFF.

This clonotype was picked up many times. The chain links TRBV20-1 to TRBJ2-5; 7 nucleotides match TRBD2. The germline CDR1 and CDR2 sequences are DFQATT and SNEGSKA (reference sequence). The trim removed 3 bases at V and 3 bases at J, leaving 7 bases unmatched. CDR3 size: 14 residues. CDR3 sequence: CSARGGSLKETQYF. The CDR3 nucleotides are TGCAGTGCTAGGGGAGGGAGTCTCAAAGAGACCCAGTACTTC.

V gene TRBV12-3 or TRBV12-4 combines with J gene TRBJ2-2, with 11 bases lining up with TRBD2. V trimming: 7 bases; J trimming: 4 bases; junction bases outside the gene matches: 5. This CDR3 is built from 15 residues. CDR3 sequence (DNA): TGTGCCAGCAAACTAGCGGGAGCGGGCACCGGGGAGCTGTTTTTT. This translates into CASKLAGAGTGELFF.

A few counts support this clonotype. This rearrangement joins TRBV7-3 to TRBJ2-2, with 9 bases that match TRBD1. Germline V lookup: CDR1 SGHTA, CDR2 FQGTGA. The CDR3 extends over 15 amino acids. V shed 5 bases and J 7 bases; nucleotides not matched to a gene: 8. CDR3 residues: CASSPYRGLGGELFF. DNA for the CDR3: TGTGCCAGCAGCCCCTACAGGGGGCTAGGCGGGGAGCTGTTTTTT.

This clonotype occurred a few times. The chain recombines TRBV11-2 with TRBJ2-3; D might be TRBD1 or TRBD2, each matching 6 bases. The V end was cut by 1 base, the J end by 2 bases, with 16 bases between. Per the germline V gene, CDR1 is SGHAT and CDR2 is FQNNGV. The CDR3 spans 17 residues. The CDR3 DNA sequence: TGTGCCAGCAGCTTAGTTGGAGGGGGTAGGGCCACAGATACGCAGTATTTT. As protein: CASSLVGGGRATDTQYF.

The chain has TRBV5-1 and TRBJ2-1; D gene uncertain. V was cut by 1 base and J by 7 bases, with 18 bases left in between. CDR3 length equals 16 residues. Germline CDR1 reads SGHRS; CDR2 reads YFSETQ. The CDR3 here is CASSLRATDLFNEQFF. The DNA of the CDR3 is TGCGCCAGCAGCTTGCGGGCCACCGATCTCTTTAATGAGCAGTTCTTC.